This T cell receptor (beta chain) was documented in a study of cytomegalovirus exposure and HLA in healthy donors. Notes on the study in general: Productive rates of about 90% or about 30% were seen for most TCR beta V segments in an earlier analysis. Overall, about 160 TCR beta chains were annotated as cytomegalovirus-associated.

The CDR3 extends over 15 amino acids. V was pared by 3 bases and J by 1 base, with 4 bases of the junction left unmatched. The germline gives CDR1 SEHNR, CDR2 FQNEAQ (reference sequence). In the PCR, 60 Vbeta and 13 Jbeta primers were used. Assay: immunoSEQ multiplex PCR; the TCRdb copy retains only in-frame clones and omits some. The sample comprises approximately 100,000 clones, approximately 85% of which are singletons, and approximately 3.9% rests with the top ten. As for this clone: Its antigen is unknown.

Everyone who donated was a healthy bone marrow donor. The sequence was collected from a man aged 25-45 years in good health and CMV-seronegative. This chain links TRBV7-9 with TRBJ2-3; 7 bases map to TRBD2. Sequencing used PBMCs. CDR3 DNA: TGTGCCAGCAGCTTCAAGCGGGAAGGCACAGATACGCAGTATTTT. This translates into CASSFKREGTDTQYF. Supplemented by reference TRBV7-9 and TRBJ2-3, the full variable domain reads DTGVSQNPRHKITKRGQNVTFRCDPISEHNRLYWYRQTLGQGPEFLTYFQNEAQLEKSRLLSDRFSAERPKGSFSTLEIQRTEQGDSAMYLCASSFKREGTDTQYFGPGTRLTVL.